The next 16 T cell receptor beta chains were all read from a single sample in a study of siplizumab effects on memory and regulatory T cells. The method was immunoSEQ multiplex PCR; TCRdb's version includes in-frame clones alone and lacks a portion of them. This repertoire shows 70,000 or so clones, 75% to 95% found once; its top ten account for about 27%. The sequencing input was CD8+ T cells sorted from blood. These TCRs come from a human donor in good health.

The CDR3 sequence: CASSLAGQGPGELFF. Written as DNA, the CDR3 is TGTGCCAGCAGCTTAGCGGGACAGGGTCCCGGGGAGCTGTTTTTT. V usage is TRBV5-6 and J usage is TRBJ2-2; 9 bases agree with TRBD1. This CDR3 region has 15 residues. The germline V gene encodes CDR1 SGHDT and CDR2 YYEEEE. The ends lost 2 bases at V and 6 bases at J; junction bases unmatched: 5.

The CDR3 nucleotides are TGTGCCAGCAGTACTGGGACGGGTGGGGCCAACGTCCTGACTTTC. Translating it yields CASSTGTGGANVLTF. The genes are TRBV25-1 and TRBJ2-6; the D call may be TRBD1 or TRBD2 (5 bases each). CDR1 is MGHDK and CDR2 is SYGVNS in the germline V gene. V lost 5 bases, J lost 3 bases, and 11 bases lay in between. This CDR3 contains 15 residues.

This chain uses TRBV21-1 with TRBJ1-5; the tabulated D call, TRBD1, remains unverified against the DNA. TRBV21-1 is given as a pseudogene. This CDR3 contains 14 residues. The CDR3 here is CAKRTEHSNQPQHF. DNA for the CDR3: TGTGCCAAGAGGACAGAACATAGCAATCAGCCCCAGCATTTT.

The V call is TRBV27, the J call TRBJ2-1, with D maybe TRBD2 (5 bases). Trimming pared 2 bases from V and 0 bases from J, leaving 14 bases between. The V gene's germline CDR1 is MNHEY and CDR2 SMNVEV (reference sequence). This CDR3 has 17 residues. CDR3 sequence reads: CASSLGLPGSSYNEQFF. DNA of the CDR3: TGTGCCAGCAGTTTAGGACTCCCGGGGAGCTCCTACAATGAGCAGTTCTTC.

This sequence joins TRBV7-2 and TRBJ2-2; D remains unclear. Germline loops: CDR1 SGHTA, CDR2 FQGNSA. The ends were cut back, 3 bases at V and 4 bases at J, with 6 bases in the middle. The length of the CDR3 is 13 residues. The CDR3 here is CASSFPPTGELFF. The CDR3 DNA reads TGTGCCAGCAGCTTCCCCCCCACCGGGGAGCTGTTTTTT.

The rearrangement uses TRBV7-6 and TRBJ2-1; no definite D call. Looked up from germline, CDR1 is SGHVS and CDR2 is FNYEAQ. This CDR3 is 16 amino acids long. V was clipped by 0 bases and J by 0 bases, with 9 bases between them. The chain's CDR3 is CASSLAADSSYNEQFF. In DNA, the CDR3 is TGTGCCAGCAGCTTAGCGGCGGATAGCTCCTACAATGAGCAGTTCTTC.

CDR3 loop: CASSIVAGLRGGYTF. In DNA, the CDR3 is TGTGCCAGTAGTATTGTGGCAGGCTTGAGGGGTGGCTACACCTTC. The rearrangement joins TRBV19 to TRBJ1-2, with a weak D call TRBD1 (5 bases). The CDR3 contains 15 residues. From germline, CDR1 is LNHDA and CDR2 SQIVND (reference sequence). V dropped 3 bases and J dropped 7 bases, with 18 bases sitting between them.

This chain joins TRBV28 and TRBJ1-1, with D hard to call. V lost 7 bases, J lost 0 bases, and 9 bases lay in between. Germline values: CDR1 MDHEN, CDR2 SYDVKM. This CDR3 contains 13 residues. The CDR3, as DNA: TGTGCCAGCACCATTCCAATGAACACTGAAGCTTTCTTT. It translates to CASTIPMNTEAFF.

The rearrangement joins TRBV18 to TRBJ2-7, with 14 bases lining up with TRBD2. V shed 6 bases and J 3 bases; nucleotides not matched to a gene: 10. The CDR3 totals 17 residues. In germline, CDR1 is KGHSH, CDR2 LQKENI. CDR3 amino acids: CASSPRQGTSGSYEQYF. The DNA of the CDR3 is TGTGCCAGCTCCCCCCGGCAGGGGACTAGCGGGAGCTACGAGCAGTACTTC.

This clone was recorded only once. This rearrangement joins TRBV27 to TRBJ2-5; 9 positions match TRBD2. Looked up from germline, CDR1 is MNHEY and CDR2 is SMNVEV (reference sequence). Trimming removed 5 bases from V and 4 bases from J; junction bases left unmatched: 11. This CDR3 contains 16 residues. The CDR3 DNA is TGTGCCAGCAGTCCCCTGAGGGTAGCGGGAGTAGAGACCCAGTACTTC. Its translation is CASSPLRVAGVETQYF.

The DNA for the CDR3 is TGCGCCAGCAGCCAAGGTCGGACAGGTCCGAACACCGGGGAGCTGTTTTTT. Encoded protein: CASSQGRTGPNTGELFF. V and J are TRBV4-1 and TRBJ2-2; 7 nucleotides match TRBD1. This CDR3 comprises 17 residues. J gave up 0 bases and V 1 base, and 5 bases lay outside the gene matches. Looked up from germline, CDR1 is MGHRA and CDR2 is YSYEKL.

V usage is TRBV5-4 and J usage is TRBJ1-1, with 7 bases identical to TRBD1. The CDR3 covers 15 residues. CDR1 is SGHNT and CDR2 is YYREEE in the germline V gene (reference sequence). The ends lost 1 base at V and 1 base at J; junction bases unmatched: 4. CDR3 sequence: CASSLSTGSNTEAFF. CDR3 sequence (DNA): TGTGCCAGCAGCTTGTCGACAGGGTCGAACACTGAAGCTTTCTTT.

The V call is TRBV29-1, the J call TRBJ2-1; D is ambiguous. Germline CDR1 is SQVTM and CDR2 is ANQGSEA. CDR3 length: 14 amino acids. Trimming took 4 bases from V and 3 from J, leaving 13 bases between them. Here the CDR3 reads CSVGHPTGYNEQFF. In DNA, the CDR3 is TGCAGCGTTGGACACCCGACTGGCTACAATGAGCAGTTCTTC.

This chain links TRBV27 with TRBJ1-2, with TRBD1 matching 8 bases. CDR1 is MNHEY, CDR2 SMNVEV, per germline (reference sequence). Trimming at V came to 0 bases and at J to 3 bases, leaving 3 bases not matched to a gene. The CDR3 sequence is 15 residues long. Here the CDR3 DNA reads TGTGCCAGCAGTTTATCGGCAGGGGGCTACTATGGCTACACCTTC. Protein: CASSLSAGGYYGYTF.

This sequence joins TRBV4-1 and TRBJ1-5, with 9 bases matching TRBD1. Per the germline V gene, CDR1 is MGHRA and CDR2 is YSYEKL. This CDR3 region has 15 residues. V was pared by 6 bases and J by 6 bases, with 9 bases of the junction left unmatched. For the CDR3, the DNA is TGCGCCAGCAGTCACGCCGGGACAGGGTTTCAGCCCCAGCATTTT. It is translated as CASSHAGTGFQPQHF.

The chain is built from TRBV6-5 and TRBJ1-2; 7 bases fit TRBD1. The V and J ends lost 0 bases and 6 bases, in that order; junction bases with no gene match: 4. This CDR3 spans 14 amino acids. Germline lookup yields CDR1 MNHEY and CDR2 SVGAGI. In nucleotides, the CDR3 is TGTGCCAGCAGTTACTCTGGGCAGGGGGATGGCTACACCTTC. As protein: CASSYSGQGDGYTF.